Presented here are 21 T cell receptor beta chains from one specimen sequenced in a study of T cell responses to AZD1222 COVID-19 vaccine (dated by TCRdb to about 2021). Preparation of the library involved the immunoSEQ multiplex PCR assay. Here the immuneACCESS table is served through TCRdb, limited to in-frame sequences with V and J called. Missing clones are a known gap in these copies; in checked studies unresolved V genes cover under half, and the rest lacks a known reason. Counted in this sample were about 150,000 clones; under 95% of them appeared once. The leading ten clones occupy about 4.6% of the sample. The time point label corresponds to: baseline before first vaccination. Here the sequenced sample was peripheral blood, taken on day 0 of AZD1222 vaccination. These receptors originate from an adult in good health.

This clone appeared a few times. J is TRBJ2-1 and V is TRBV24-1; 10 positions match TRBD2. V dropped 3 bases and J dropped 6; count of bases not matched to a gene: 7. Looked up from germline, CDR1 is KGHDR and CDR2 is SFDVKD. The CDR3 is 16 amino acids. The CDR3 loop is CATSDRTSGVSNEQFF. DNA for the CDR3: TGTGCCACCAGTGATCGGACTAGCGGAGTATCCAATGAGCAGTTCTTC.

This chain links TRBV6-4 with TRBJ2-3; D gene ambiguous. The CDR3 length is 12 residues. Germline values: CDR1 MRHNA, CDR2 SNTAGT. V lost 6 bases and J lost 8, with 12 bases in between. CDR3 in amino acids: CASRTRPRTQYF. CDR3 bases: TGTGCCAGCAGAACTCGTCCCCGTACGCAGTATTTT.

This chain uses TRBV6-1 with TRBJ1-1; no firm D call. V dropped 1 base and J dropped 0 bases, with 6 bases sitting between them. This CDR3 spans 14 amino acids. Germline V CDR1 and CDR2: MNHNS, SASEGT. As DNA, the CDR3 is TGTGCCAGCAGTGAAGGGCAGTTGAACACTGAAGCTTTCTTT. Encoded protein: CASSEGQLNTEAFF.

V gene TRBV12-3 or TRBV12-4 combines with J gene TRBJ1-2, with TRBD1 as a possible D gene (6 bases). The V gene lost 5 bases and the J gene lost 4 bases, with 8 bases spanning the gap. The CDR3 contains 12 residues. CDR3 nucleotides: TGTGCCAGCAGTACAGGGCCCTATGGCTACACCTTC. Its protein product is CASSTGPYGYTF.

The chain combines TRBV18 with TRBJ2-7; D is tentatively TRBD1 or TRBD2 (5 bases each). The V and J ends lost 2 bases and 4 bases respectively, with 12 bases between them. In germline, CDR1 is KGHSH, CDR2 LQKENI. There are 14 residues in the CDR3. The CDR3 is CASSPGTGKYEQYF. As DNA, the CDR3 is TGTGCCAGCTCACCAGGGACGGGCAAGTACGAGCAGTACTTC.

The chain recombines TRBV7-8 with TRBJ2-7; D perhaps matches TRBD2 (5 bases). Germline V gene sequence: CDR1 SGHVS, CDR2 FQNEAQ. Deletions cut 5 bases from V and 2 bases from J, with 13 bases between. The CDR3 is made up of 14 amino acids. The CDR3 nucleotides are TGTGCCAGCAGCCCCGGGGTAGTCCCCTACGAGCAGTACTTC. Protein sequence: CASSPGVVPYEQYF.

This chain joins TRBV5-5 and TRBJ2-7; 9 bases are shared with TRBD1. V lost 4 bases to trimming and J lost 4 bases; unmatched junction nucleotides: 6. Looked up from germline, CDR1 is SGHKS and CDR2 is YYEKEE (reference sequence). The CDR3 covers 14 residues. This chain's CDR3 is CASSAGTGMYEQYF. The CDR3 DNA reads as TGTGCCAGCAGCGCCGGGACAGGGATGTACGAGCAGTACTTC.

The chain joins TRBV6-1 to TRBJ2-1, with TRBD1 as a possible D gene (5 bases). The CDR3 loop spans 15 amino acids. Between the trimmed V and J ends, which lost 0 bases and 4 bases, there was a span of 10 bases. Per the germline V gene, CDR1 is MNHNS and CDR2 is SASEGT. CDR3 DNA sequence: TGTGCCAGCAGTGAAGCCTCGGCAGGGTACAATGAGCAGTTCTTC. The encoded protein is CASSEASAGYNEQFF.

The gene calls are TRBV23-1 and TRBJ2-3, with D tentatively TRBD2 (5 bases). TRBV23-1 is annotated as an ORF whose role is uncertain. Trimming removed 0 bases from V and 1 base from J, with 8 bases in between. The CDR3 has 15 residues. CDR3 sequence reads: CASSQSRAGTDTQYF. The CDR3 nucleotides read TGCGCCAGCAGTCAATCGAGGGCAGGCACAGATACGCAGTATTTT.

The chain recombines TRBV6-5 with TRBJ2-5; 7 nucleotides agree with TRBD1. The V gene's germline CDR1 is MNHEY and CDR2 SVGAGI. The CDR3 sequence is 15 residues long. The V segment lost 2 bases and the J segment 2 bases; nucleotides outside the gene matches: 5. CDR3 region: CASSYGTALQETQYF. DNA of the CDR3: TGTGCCAGCAGTTACGGGACAGCCCTTCAAGAGACCCAGTACTTC.

The gene calls are TRBV11-2 and TRBJ2-7; D ambiguous. The CDR3 runs to 13 residues. The V end was cut by 4 bases, the J end by 6 bases, with 13 bases between. Germline V gene sequence: CDR1 SGHAT, CDR2 FQNNGV. The CDR3 DNA is TGTGCCAGCAGCTACCCATCGGGTACCGAGCAGTACTTC. The encoded protein is CASSYPSGTEQYF.

The rearrangement uses TRBV27 and TRBJ1-2, with D hard to call. Germline V gene sequence: CDR1 MNHEY, CDR2 SMNVEV (reference sequence). Trimming pared 4 bases from V and 5 bases from J, leaving 14 bases between. The CDR3 runs to 14 residues. CDR3 sequence: CASSSQPTIYGYTF. The CDR3 coding sequence is TGTGCCAGCAGTTCCCAACCGACTATATATGGCTACACCTTC.

The rearrangement links TRBV7-2 to TRBJ1-3, with 7 bases aligning to TRBD1. With 5 bases clipped from V and 2 bases from J, the junction kept 6 bases outside the gene matches. The CDR3 covers 15 residues. Germline-derived CDR1 and CDR2 are SGHTA and FQGNSA. In DNA, the CDR3 is TGTGCCAGCAGCCCGTTAGGGGGCCCTGGAAACACCATATATTTT. Encoded protein: CASSPLGGPGNTIYF.

The CDR3 loop reads CASSISGTAYGYTF. The CDR3 DNA reads TGTGCCAGCAGCATCTCCGGGACAGCCTATGGCTACACCTTC. This chain links TRBV7-9 with TRBJ1-2, with TRBD1 identical over 7 bases. CDR1 is SEHNR, CDR2 FQNEAQ, per germline (reference sequence). The CDR3 is made up of 14 amino acids. The junction had 7 bases not matched to a gene; V was cut back by 5 bases and J by 4 bases.

The V call is TRBV6-4, the J call TRBJ2-1, with a possible D match to TRBD1 (6 bases). The CDR3 is 14 residues long. The germline gives CDR1 MRHNA, CDR2 SNTAGT. Trimming cost V 0 bases and J 7 bases, with 10 bases left between them. The chain's CDR3 is CASSDSVGGNEQFF. The CDR3 region has the DNA TGTGCCAGCAGTGACTCGGTAGGGGGAAATGAGCAGTTCTTC.

The rearrangement joins TRBV6-2 or TRBV6-3 to TRBJ2-5, with 7 nucleotides matching TRBD1. The trim removed 5 bases at V and 0 bases at J, leaving 3 bases unmatched. This CDR3 is 14 amino acids long. Germline CDR1 reads MNHEY; CDR2 reads SVGEGT. For the CDR3, the DNA is TGTGCCAGCAGTACCGGGACAGACCAAGAGACCCAGTACTTC. This encodes CASSTGTDQETQYF.

The chain employs TRBV2 and TRBJ2-7; 10 bases fit TRBD2. The germline CDR1 and CDR2 sequences are SNHLY and FYNNEI. Trimming removed 7 bases from V and 2 bases from J; junction bases left unmatched: 2. The CDR3 extends over 13 amino acids. The CDR3: CASTTSGPYEQYF. For the CDR3, the DNA is TGTGCCAGCACGACTAGCGGGCCCTACGAGCAGTACTTC.

The chain links TRBV29-1 to TRBJ1-1, with unresolved D. The germline gives CDR1 SQVTM, CDR2 ANQGSEA. CDR3 size: 14 residues. Trimming removed 0 bases from V and 0 bases from J, with 8 bases in between. The CDR3 coding sequence is TGCAGCGTTGAAGATATGGGAATGAACACTGAAGCTTTCTTT. It codes for CSVEDMGMNTEAFF.

This rearrangement joins TRBV6-4 to TRBJ2-1; 11 bases are a match to TRBD2. V trimming: 3 bases; J trimming: 7 bases; junction bases outside the gene matches: 5. CDR3 size: 15 residues. Looked up from germline, CDR1 is MRHNA and CDR2 is SNTAGT. In DNA, the CDR3 is TGTGCCAGCAGTGAGGTAGCGGGAGGGTGGAATGAGCAGTTCTTC. Amino acid sequence: CASSEVAGGWNEQFF.

The chain uses TRBV12-3 or TRBV12-4 and TRBJ2-7, with D possibly being TRBD1 or TRBD2 (6 bases each). V gave up 5 bases and J gave up 3 bases, with 11 bases separating them. CDR3 length: 13 amino acids. The CDR3 reads CASSAGHHYEQYF. The CDR3 DNA reads as TGTGCCAGCAGTGCGGGACACCACTACGAGCAGTACTTC.

For the CDR3, the DNA is TGTGCCAGCAGCACTGCCCGGACTGGAGCCTACGAGCAGTACTTC. Residues: CASSTARTGAYEQYF. The genes are TRBV11-2 and TRBJ2-7; possible D gene TRBD2, 5 bases. The germline V and J ends were trimmed by 5 bases and 2 bases, with 16 bases remaining between them. This CDR3 has 15 residues. Looked up from germline, CDR1 is SGHAT and CDR2 is FQNNGV. Based on the CDR3 plus reference TRBV11-2 and TRBJ2-7, the full variable domain is EAGVAQSPRYKIIEKRQSVAFWCNPISGHATLYWYQQILGQGPKLLIQFQNNGVVDDSQLPKDRFSAERLKGVDSTLKIQPAKLEDSAVYLCASSTARTGAYEQYFGPGTRLTVT.